Shown below are 16 T cell receptor beta chains from a single sample sequenced in a study of neoadjuvant nivolumab and ipilimumab in lung cancer (dated by TCRdb to about 2020). Per the publication, the time point label means: at surgical resection after neoadjuvant nivolumab +/- ipilimumab. Receptor libraries were prepared by the immunoSEQ multiplex PCR assay. TCRdb mirrors the immuneACCESS table, restricted to in-frame sequences. Some clones are absent from its copies; in checked studies, under half trace to an unresolved V gene, and the reason for the others is unknown. This sample comprises several thousand clones, roughly 89% of them detected only once. The ten most abundant clones make up approximately 3.1% of the sample. Material: blood, obtained after neoadjuvant nivolumab, alone or with ipilimumab, at or shortly before surgery. These receptors originate from an adult with non-small cell lung cancer. Some clones in this sample may be carry-over from other donors' samples.

This chain joins TRBV2 and TRBJ2-3, with 16 bases aligning to TRBD2. V gave up 6 bases and J gave up 6 bases; unmatched junction bases: 6. The germline CDR1 and CDR2 sequences are SNHLY and FYNNEI. The CDR3 sequence is 16 residues long. CDR3 in amino acids: CASRVGTSGRADTQYF. CDR3 bases: TGTGCCAGCAGGGTAGGGACTAGCGGGAGGGCGGATACGCAGTATTTT.

This sequence joins TRBV5-6 and TRBJ2-5; D is unresolved. The CDR3 sequence is 15 residues long. V lost 4 bases and J 4 bases, leaving 17 bases between the germline ends. Germline V gene lookup returns CDR1 SGHDT and CDR2 YYEEEE. This chain's CDR3 is CASSAGRQRGETQYF. CDR3 DNA sequence: TGTGCCAGCAGCGCCGGACGGCAGCGAGGAGAGACCCAGTACTTC.

The chain employs TRBV9 and TRBJ2-5, with a tentative D call TRBD2 (5 bases). V lost 3 bases to trimming and J lost 2 bases, with 14 bases between them. Germline assignment: CDR1 SGDLS and CDR2 YYNGEE. The CDR3 totals 15 residues. The CDR3 region is CASSGGSTPQETQYF. CDR3 sequence (DNA): TGTGCCAGCAGCGGAGGGTCCACCCCGCAAGAGACCCAGTACTTC.

This sequence joins TRBV9 and TRBJ2-3; D gene ambiguous. The germline V and J ends were trimmed by 0 bases and 0 bases, with 8 bases remaining between them. From germline, CDR1 is SGDLS and CDR2 YYNGEE. CDR3 length: 15 amino acids. CDR3 residues: CASSVGGSSTDTQYF. In DNA form, the CDR3 reads TGTGCCAGCAGCGTAGGCGGTTCTAGCACAGATACGCAGTATTTT.

The V call is TRBV2, the J call TRBJ2-7; D gene unclear. From germline, CDR1 is SNHLY and CDR2 FYNNEI. This CDR3 region has 13 residues. V lost 6 bases and J 2 bases, leaving 11 bases between the germline ends. The CDR3 region is CASSSGGAYEQYF. The CDR3 DNA follows: TGTGCCAGCAGCTCGGGTGGCGCCTACGAGCAGTACTTC.

The chain couples TRBV4-1 to TRBJ1-1; 9 bases map to TRBD1. The CDR3 covers 18 residues. From germline, CDR1 is MGHRA and CDR2 YSYEKL. The V and J ends lost 0 bases and 0 bases, in that order; junction bases with no gene match: 8. CDR3 amino acids: CASSQDSPGQGMNTEAFF. DNA of the CDR3: TGCGCCAGCAGCCAAGATTCTCCGGGACAGGGCATGAACACTGAAGCTTTCTTT.

This clone was seen just once. The rearrangement joins TRBV6-1 to TRBJ1-2, with unresolved D. The ends were cut back, 4 bases at V and 6 bases at J, with 12 bases in the middle. Per germline, CDR1 MNHNS and CDR2 SASEGT. The CDR3 extends over 13 amino acids. The CDR3: CASSAPLRNGYTF. The CDR3 bases are TGTGCCAGCAGTGCCCCCCTTAGGAATGGCTACACCTTC.

The rearrangement links TRBV7-8 to TRBJ2-5; D uncertain. In germline, CDR1 is SGHVS, CDR2 FQNEAQ. This CDR3 is 14 amino acids long. V lost 3 bases to trimming and J lost 4 bases, with 12 bases between them. CDR3 DNA sequence: TGTGCCAGCAGCTTGGGTAGGGATGTAGAGACCCAGTACTTC. Translated: CASSLGRDVETQYF.

This chain connects TRBV6-5 to TRBJ2-7; D uncertain. The V gene's germline CDR1 is MNHEY and CDR2 SVGAGI. The CDR3 spans 16 residues. V lost 0 bases, J lost 1 base, and 13 bases lay in between. The CDR3: CASSYSSPIRSYEQYF. CDR3 sequence (DNA): TGTGCCAGCAGTTACTCGAGTCCGATTCGATCCTACGAGCAGTACTTC.

J is TRBJ2-7 and V is TRBV5-4; TRBD2 matches 8 bases. With V trimmed by 4 bases and J by 2 bases, 5 bases remained unmatched. This CDR3 is built from 14 residues. CDR1 SGHNT and CDR2 YYREEE come from the germline V gene (reference sequence). This CDR3 is CASSHSGNTYEQYF. The CDR3 DNA sequence: TGTGCCAGCAGCCATAGCGGGAACACCTACGAGCAGTACTTC.

The CDR3 DNA reads as TGTGCCAGCAGCTTGGCCTCCGGGGTCAGGGGATATGGCTACACCTTC. Its translation: CASSLASGVRGYGYTF. The chain joins TRBV5-4 to TRBJ1-2; tentative D call: TRBD1 (6 bases). Looked up from germline, CDR1 is SGHNT and CDR2 is YYREEE (reference sequence). The CDR3 loop spans 16 amino acids. V was shortened by 0 bases and J by 5 bases, with 17 bases between the two germline ends.

The chain carries TRBV5-4 and TRBJ2-5, with unresolved D. CDR1 and CDR2 from the germline V gene are SGHNT and YYREEE (reference sequence). V lost 4 bases and J lost 1, with 11 bases in between. The length of the CDR3 is 14 residues. This chain's CDR3 is CASSVGLLQETQYF. For the CDR3, the DNA is TGTGCCAGCAGCGTGGGCCTTCTCCAAGAGACCCAGTACTTC.

This clone occurred once. The chain employs TRBV7-6 and TRBJ1-1; D gene uncertain. The CDR3 has 14 residues. Germline lookup yields CDR1 SGHVS and CDR2 FNYEAQ. The germline V and J ends were trimmed by 1 base and 1 base, with 7 bases remaining between them. In DNA, the CDR3 is TGTGCCAGCAGCTTAGTGGCGGGGAACACTGAAGCTTTCTTT. It translates to CASSLVAGNTEAFF.

As DNA, the CDR3 is TGTGCCAGCAGCTTAGGTTGGACAGATACGCAGTATTTT. It translates to CASSLGWTDTQYF. The rearrangement links TRBV7-6 to TRBJ2-3; D is undetermined. CDR1 and CDR2 (germline): SGHVS, FNYEAQ. V lost 1 base, J lost 3 bases, and 5 bases lay in between. The CDR3 has 13 residues.

The chain uses TRBV7-2 and TRBJ2-1, with a weak D call TRBD2 (5 bases). V was shortened by 1 base and J by 6 bases, with 7 bases between the two germline ends. The length of the CDR3 is 13 residues. Germline values: CDR1 SGHTA, CDR2 FQGNSA. CDR3 nucleotides: TGTGCCAGCAGCTTAGGAGGGCGCAATGAGCAGTTCTTC. The encoded protein is CASSLGGRNEQFF.

J is TRBJ2-7 and V is TRBV14; a possible D gene is TRBD2 (5 bases). Germline CDR1 is SGHDN and CDR2 is FVKESK. V was clipped by 0 bases and J by 0 bases, with 15 bases between them. The CDR3 spans 17 residues. The CDR3 sequence: CASSQDLSPGFSYEQYF. The CDR3 DNA is TGTGCCAGCAGCCAAGATCTGAGCCCGGGGTTCTCCTACGAGCAGTACTTC.